What follows is one T cell receptor (beta chain) and its context. This clone has more than one count but fewer than ten. What this receptor recognizes is not known. No clone much larger than this one lies a single base away; base qualities are absent. All of the isolated RNA was reverse transcribed with the High Capacity cDNA Reverse Transcription Kit, so expressed TCRB transcripts were sequenced. Deep immunoSEQ sequencing was applied to naive, central memory and regulatory T cell samples, giving an average of roughly 3.5 million total reads per sample. Sorted cells were lysed in RLT buffer and RNA was extracted with DNase-treated RNeasy Micro or Mini kits, depending on cell number. Each cell subset was processed separately to prevent cross-contamination, with patient and healthy donor samples processed together. TCRB sequences were amplified from cDNA with the immunoSEQ multiplex PCR, producing 87-bp fragments spanning the CDR3 region. The amplicons were sequenced using the Illumina HiSeq platform. The study's own analysis went as follows. PCR bias was computationally corrected using synthetic template baselines, reads within Hamming distance 2 were collapsed, and singletons that could not be merged were discarded. Reads were aligned against IMGT to assign V, D and J genes, CDR3 length and insertions or deletions at six rearrangement sites. Within each subset, clonotype counts were normalized to sorted cell number, after which true diversity and Gini coefficients were computed with the tcR R package. The overlap coefficient, calculated on TCRB nucleotide sequences, was used to quantify repertoire sharing. TCRdb re-hosts the immuneACCESS table, in-frame sequences only. Its copies lack some clones; in the studies checked, an unresolved V gene accounts for under half of them, and the cause for the rest is not known. The V and J calls and the clone size are those of that table, but D and trimming were determined from the DNA. A total of roughly 70,000 clones appear in this sample, more than 45% of them only once. Clones ranked in the top ten supply about 0.7% of the sample.

The data stem from a study of beta chain features in type 1 diabetes listed by TCRdb under 2018. General notes on the study: Patients and healthy donors did not differ in mean age, gender distribution, total cell number or subset yield. A total of 100 million to 140 million sorted cells were examined across all samples, and the number of cells per subset was strongly correlated with RNA yield. In the study, recently diagnosed type 1 diabetes patients and matched healthy donors were compared on the TCRB repertoires of their sorted circulating CD4+ T cell subsets. Whereas all 30 or so donors provided naive and central memory subsets, regulatory and stem cell-like memory subsets were isolated from just 8 patients and roughly 8 healthy donors.

A single peripheral blood draw of about 120 mL on average was collected from each donor into heparinised tubes. A BD FACSAria II and a panel including CD45RO, CCR7, CD25, CD127, CD95 and CD27 were used to sort naive, central memory, regulatory and stem cell-like memory CD4+ T cells. Purity was above 95% for every sorted population. PBMCs were separated immediately by Lymphoprep density gradient centrifugation and were stained directly, without being cultured. To minimize batch effects, samples were stained and sorted in pairs, one healthy donor with one patient per experiment. What the research found in general, with its limitations: A moderate but significant shortening of TCRB CDR3 length was observed in type 1 diabetes patients in all four CD4+ subsets. Shorter templates might be favored by PCR, yet because patient and control samples were amplified and corrected together, any such skew would affect both groups equally. Naive, central memory and regulatory TCRB repertoires appeared to be more alike among patients than among healthy donors. Because cDNA rather than genomic DNA was sequenced, highly expressing activated cells could have been over-represented, although no difference in activation and CD3 levels was found between groups. Only small numbers of individuals were included in the HLA sub-analyses, which left unresolved whether HLA type had any influence on TCRB rearrangement. Fewer insertions and more nucleotide deletions at VDJ recombination sites were observed in patients with type 1 diabetes, implying thymic rearrangement abnormalities.

The cysteine opens and the phenylalanine closes a CDR3 of 15 amino acids. Only the CDR3 DNA stays, 45 bases, in frame from base 1. CDR1 SGHDT and CDR2 YYEEEE are derived from the germline V gene. V gives up 4 bases and J gives up 2 bases, and the segment between their germline ends measures 16 bases. The TCR was taken from a man aged 25-40 years with type 1 diabetes. The sample consisted of central memory CD4+ T cells from blood. The chain employs TRBV5-6 and TRBJ2-7; a tentative D call is TRBD2 (6 bases match). The DNA sequence is given as TGTGCCAGCAGCGCCCCCCGGACTACCGCCTACGAGCAGTACTTC. Its protein product is CASSAPRTTAYEQYF.